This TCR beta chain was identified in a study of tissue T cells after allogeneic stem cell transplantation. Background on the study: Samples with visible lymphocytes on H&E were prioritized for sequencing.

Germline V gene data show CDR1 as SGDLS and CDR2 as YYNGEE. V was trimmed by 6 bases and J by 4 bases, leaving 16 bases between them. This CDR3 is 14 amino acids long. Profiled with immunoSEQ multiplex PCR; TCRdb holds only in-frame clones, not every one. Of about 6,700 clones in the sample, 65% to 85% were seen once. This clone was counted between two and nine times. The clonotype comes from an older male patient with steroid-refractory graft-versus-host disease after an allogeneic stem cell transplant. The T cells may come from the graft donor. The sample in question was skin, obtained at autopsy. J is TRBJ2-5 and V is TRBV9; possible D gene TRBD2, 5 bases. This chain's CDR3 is CASTSIRDGETQYF. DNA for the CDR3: TGTGCCAGCACCTCCATCCGGGATGGAGAGACCCAGTACTTC.